Sequencing of this TCR beta chain was carried out in a study of blood T cells in healthy people across ages. Next came a second PCR, run for about 7 to 12 cycles, which used a sample-barcoded 5' primer along with a J-beta primer mix. TCRdb analysed the 5' RACE reads with MiXCR anew, one entry per CDR3 protein. This sample has over 1,500,000 distinct CDR3 sequences; about 50% occur once, and the top ten carry approximately 2.1%. This CDR3 is built from 14 residues. Germline V gives CDR1 DFQATT, CDR2 SNEGSKA (reference sequence). Trimming took 5 bases from V and 1 from J; bases not matched to a gene: 5. Whole-study results and caveats: Older age coincided with a roughly linear decline in TCR beta diversity per million T cells.

About this clonotype itself: Its matching antigen is unknown.

The sequenced material came from blood. The rearrangement links TRBV20-1 to TRBJ1-5; 7 bases match TRBD1. The TCR originated in a woman aged 35 to 49 in good health. Here the CDR3 DNA reads TGCAGTGCTGACGGACAGGCAAGCAATCAGCCCCAGCATTTT. Its protein product is CSADGQASNQPQHF.